This T cell receptor beta chain was documented in a study of blood T cell repertoires in COVID-19. Study-wide context: From the United States, Italy and Spain came samples of acute and convalescent COVID-19. Sources were T cells, B-cell-depleted T cells, or PBMCs; the material itself was cDNA or gDNA.

Authors' processing steps: Estimation of nucleated cell counts was performed using reference gene primer amplification. Using immunoSEQ multiplex PCR, the repertoire was profiled, and TCRdb retains in-frame clones only, with some absent. V, J and clone size are those of that table, while D and trimming were read from the DNA. The repertoire consists of roughly 90,000 clones, with around four fifths occurring once and the leading ten covering around 3.1%. V lost 4 bases to trimming and J lost 2 bases, with 15 bases between them. There are 16 residues in the CDR3. Germline lookup yields CDR1 SGHNT and CDR2 YYREEE (reference sequence).

The sequence was obtained from a man in his fifties with acute or convalescent COVID-19. This rearrangement joins TRBV5-4 to TRBJ1-4, with TRBD1 as a possible D gene (5 bases). Sample: peripheral blood. CDR3 in DNA: TGTGCCAGCAGCGAGGTCGGGGGGAGGACTAATGAAAAACTGTTTTTT. This gives the protein CASSEVGGRTNEKLFF. The variable domain in full, with the rest retrieved from reference TRBV5-4 and TRBJ1-4, is ETGVTQSPTHLIKTRGQQVTLRCSSQSGHNTVSWYQQALGQGPQFIFQYYREEENGRGNFPPRFSGLQFPNYSSELNVNALELDDSALYLCASSEVGGRTNEKLFFGSGTQLSVL.